Shown below are 26 T cell receptor beta chains from a single sample sequenced in a study of T cell responses to AZD1222 COVID-19 vaccine. The assay was immunoSEQ multiplex PCR, and TCRdb's table has in-frame clones only and misses some. The sample carries roughly 130,000 clones, around 90% recorded once. Sequencing was performed on peripheral blood, taken on day 0 of MenACWY control vaccination. These receptors were taken from an adult in good health.

This chain uses TRBV3-1 (or the pseudogene TRBV3-2) with TRBJ1-1; possible D gene TRBD1, 5 bases. CDR3 length equals 13 residues. From germline, CDR1 is LGHDT and CDR2 YNNKEL (reference sequence). V was shortened by 5 bases and J by 11 bases, with 18 bases between the two germline ends. The CDR3 nucleotides read TGTGCCAGCAGCGACCGGGACGGTAGAGGGGCTTTCTTT. Translation gives CASSDRDGRGAFF.

This chain uses TRBV6-5 with TRBJ2-7; TRBD2 matches 7 bases. V lost 8 bases and J lost 1; bases outside the gene matches: 5. The germline gives CDR1 MNHEY, CDR2 SVGAGI. This CDR3 contains 13 residues. CDR3 region: CASASGWSYEQYF. The CDR3, as DNA: TGTGCCAGCGCTAGCGGCTGGTCCTACGAGCAGTACTTC.

The chain uses TRBV27 and TRBJ2-1; D tentatively reads TRBD1 or TRBD2 (5 bases each). V lost 3 bases to trimming and J lost 6 bases, with 15 bases between them. The CDR3 totals 15 residues. CDR1 and CDR2 (germline): MNHEY, SMNVEV (reference sequence). The CDR3 DNA is TGTGCCAGCAGTTTCTATGGGGGAGAAGCCAATGAGCAGTTCTTC. This gives the protein CASSFYGGEANEQFF.

This sequence joins TRBV6-2 or TRBV6-3 and TRBJ2-1; perhaps TRBD1 as D (6 bases). This CDR3 has 12 residues. The V end was cut by 2 bases, the J end by 13 bases, with 12 bases between. Germline CDR1 and CDR2: MNHEY and SVGEGT. DNA for the CDR3: TGTGCCAGCAGTTACGGTCAGGGGAGACAGTTCTTC. Translation gives CASSYGQGRQFF.

The V gene is TRBV28, the J gene TRBJ1-4; D perhaps matches TRBD1 (6 bases). This CDR3 spans 15 amino acids. V was trimmed by 5 bases and J by 3 bases, leaving 13 bases between them. CDR1 and CDR2 from the germline V gene are MDHEN and SYDVKM. The CDR3 nucleotides are TGTGCCAGCAGTCCGAGGACAGCGGCTAATGAAAAACTGTTTTTT. This codes for CASSPRTAANEKLFF.

The rearrangement uses TRBV3-1 (or the pseudogene TRBV3-2) and TRBJ1-3; 8 bases match TRBD1. The CDR3 is made up of 15 amino acids. The germline V gene encodes CDR1 LGHDT and CDR2 YNNKEL (reference sequence). V lost 5 bases, J lost 1 base, and 4 bases stayed unmatched. The CDR3 region is CASSATGGSGNTIYF. CDR3 sequence (DNA): TGTGCCAGCAGCGCTACAGGGGGATCTGGAAACACCATATATTTT.

The rearrangement joins TRBV28 to TRBJ2-1; either TRBD1 or TRBD2 may supply D (5 bases each). The CDR3 loop spans 14 amino acids. V lost 5 bases, J lost 8 bases, and 16 bases lay in between. Germline V gene data show CDR1 as MDHEN and CDR2 as SYDVKM. The DNA of the CDR3 is TGTGCCAGCAGTCGGGGCCCCCAGACCCATGAGCAGTTCTTC. Its protein product is CASSRGPQTHEQFF.

This clone was observed a few times. V usage is TRBV9 and J usage is TRBJ2-2; TRBD1 matches at 7 bases. Germline CDR1 is SGDLS and CDR2 is YYNGEE. CDR3 length: 15 amino acids. V was clipped by 3 bases and J by 5 bases; unmatched bases: 7. As DNA, the CDR3 is TGTGCCAGCAGCGCCCGACAGGGATGGACCGGGGAGCTGTTTTTT. This translates into CASSARQGWTGELFF. The full variable domain, in which reference TRBV9 and TRBJ2-2 provide the parts outside the CDR3, is DSGVTQTPKHLITATGQRVTLRCSPRSGDLSVYWYQQSLDQGLQFLIQYYNGEERAKGNILERFSAQQFPDLHSELNLSSLELGDSALYFCASSARQGWTGELFFGEGSRLTVL.

This clone has a handful of counts. V is TRBV28 and J is TRBJ1-3; D remains unclear. Germline V gene data show CDR1 as MDHEN and CDR2 as SYDVKM. The CDR3 covers 14 residues. V was clipped by 5 bases and J by 4 bases, with 12 bases between them. CDR3 residues: CASSRVPRGNTIYF. The CDR3 DNA sequence: TGTGCCAGCAGTCGGGTCCCCAGGGGAAACACCATATATTTT.

This sequence joins TRBV7-9 and TRBJ2-5; the D gene is possibly TRBD2 (6 bases). The CDR3 spans 13 residues. V lost 2 bases and J 7 bases, leaving 11 bases between the germline ends. CDR1 is SEHNR, CDR2 FQNEAQ, per germline (reference sequence). The CDR3 DNA reads TGTGCCAGCAGCTTAAAACTAGCTGTGACCCAGTACTTC. Protein sequence: CASSLKLAVTQYF.

The chain recombines TRBV18 with TRBJ2-2; D ambiguous. V dropped 3 bases and J dropped 2 bases, with 16 bases sitting between them. This CDR3 is 17 amino acids long. Germline V CDR1 and CDR2: KGHSH, LQKENI. The CDR3 spells CASSPALDTPNTGELFF. DNA for the CDR3: TGTGCCAGCTCACCTGCTCTCGATACGCCAAACACCGGGGAGCTGTTTTTT.

This chain uses TRBV28 with TRBJ1-1; no reliable D call. Looked up from germline, CDR1 is MDHEN and CDR2 is SYDVKM. CDR3 length: 11 residues. V was clipped by 8 bases and J by 1 base, with 5 bases between them. The CDR3 nucleotides are TGTGCCAGCCGGGAGAACACTGAAGCTTTCTTT. Protein sequence: CASRENTEAFF.

This clone was observed a single time. V is TRBV7-2 and J is TRBJ2-1; D remains unclear. CDR1 SGHTA and CDR2 FQGNSA come from the germline V gene. CDR3 length: 15 residues. Trimming removed 6 bases at V and 3 bases at J, with 15 bases between. The CDR3 is CASSPRVGVYNEQFF. CDR3 nucleotides: TGTGCCAGCAGTCCCCGAGTTGGAGTCTACAATGAGCAGTTCTTC. Supplemented by reference TRBV7-2 and TRBJ2-1, the full variable domain reads GAGVSQSPSNKVTEKGKDVELRCDPISGHTALYWYRQSLGQGLEFLIYFQGNSAPDKSGLPSDRFSAERTGGSVSTLTIQRTQQEDSAVYLCASSPRVGVYNEQFFGPGTRLTVL.

The CDR3 region is CATSLRTSGSTDTQYF. CDR3 sequence (DNA): TGTGCCACCAGCCTAAGGACTAGCGGGAGCACAGATACGCAGTATTTT. The chain combines TRBV24-1 with TRBJ2-3; 11 nucleotides agree with TRBD2. The germline gives CDR1 KGHDR, CDR2 SFDVKD. The V gene end was trimmed by 7 bases and the J gene end by 0 bases; junction bases not matched to a gene: 5. CDR3 length equals 16 residues.

CDR3 region: CASSDGSSGNTIYF. The DNA of the CDR3 is TGTGCCAGTAGCGACGGTAGCTCTGGAAACACCATATATTTT. The chain combines TRBV19 with TRBJ1-3; D unclear. The germline CDR1 and CDR2 sequences are LNHDA and SQIVND (reference sequence). This CDR3 contains 14 residues. Deletions cut 6 bases from V and 0 bases from J, with 9 bases between. The variable domain in full, with the rest retrieved from reference TRBV19 and TRBJ1-3, is DGGITQSPKYLFRKEGQNVTLSCEQNLNHDAMYWYRQDPGQGLRLIYYSQIVNDFQKGDIAEGYSVSREKKESFPLTVTSAQKNPTAFYLCASSDGSSGNTIYFGEGSWLTVV.

V and J are TRBV3-1 (or the pseudogene TRBV3-2) and TRBJ1-2, with D tentatively TRBD1 (5 bases). The CDR3 contains 14 residues. Germline lookup yields CDR1 LGHDT and CDR2 YNNKEL (reference sequence). Trimming pared 1 base from V and 7 bases from J, leaving 13 bases between. CDR3 loop: CASSQGGEGAGYTF. CDR3 in DNA: TGTGCCAGCAGCCAAGGGGGGGAGGGAGCTGGCTACACCTTC.

The rearrangement links TRBV10-3 to TRBJ1-2; 8 nucleotides match TRBD1. Germline V CDR1 and CDR2: ENHRY, SYGVKD. The CDR3 covers 18 residues. V trimming: 0 bases; J trimming: 4 bases; junction bases outside the gene matches: 13. The CDR3 reads CAISESKVSGQGGYGYTF. In nucleotides, the CDR3 is TGTGCCATCAGTGAGTCGAAGGTCTCTGGACAGGGAGGCTATGGCTACACCTTC.

The CDR3: CASSERTEHQPQHF. CDR3 in DNA: TGTGCCAGCAGTGAACGTACTGAACATCAGCCCCAGCATTTT. This sequence joins TRBV2 and TRBJ1-5; the D is unclear. The germline V gene has CDR1 SNHLY and CDR2 FYNNEI. This CDR3 spans 14 amino acids. Trimming took 2 bases from V and 5 from J, leaving 10 bases between them. Based on the CDR3 plus reference TRBV2 and TRBJ1-5, the full variable domain is EPEVTQTPSHQVTQMGQEVILRCVPISNHLYFYWYRQILGQKVEFLVSFYNNEISEKSEIFDDQFSVERPDGSNFTLKIRSTKLEDSAMYFCASSERTEHQPQHFGDGTRLSIL.

CDR3 sequence: CASSLDGLATYNEQFF. The CDR3 DNA reads as TGCGCCAGCAGCTTGGACGGACTAGCGACCTACAATGAGCAGTTCTTC. This chain joins TRBV5-1 and TRBJ2-1; TRBD2 matches at 9 bases. The germline V gene has CDR1 SGHRS and CDR2 YFSETQ. This CDR3 has 16 residues. J was trimmed by 2 bases and V by 0 bases; bases with no gene match: 3.

This clone showed up just once. This rearrangement joins TRBV10-2 to TRBJ2-7; 9 bases are a match to TRBD1. The CDR3 totals 16 residues. The trim removed 6 bases at V and 1 base at J, leaving 10 bases unmatched. The germline gives CDR1 WSHSY, CDR2 SAAADI. CDR3 sequence reads: CASSDPTGTGSYEQYF. The CDR3 DNA reads TGCGCCAGCAGCGATCCGACCGGGACAGGGTCCTACGAGCAGTACTTC.

The chain combines TRBV11-2 with TRBJ2-7, with 9 positions matching TRBD1. V lost 5 bases, J lost 1 base, and 3 bases stayed unmatched. Germline-derived CDR1 and CDR2 are SGHAT and FQNNGV. CDR3 size: 14 residues. The CDR3 is CASSPDRGSYEQYF. In DNA, the CDR3 is TGTGCCAGCAGCCCGGACAGGGGATCCTACGAGCAGTACTTC.

This clone was picked up a small number of times. This chain uses TRBV13 with TRBJ2-5; D unclear. Trimming shortened V by 4 bases and J by 3 bases, and 9 bases separated the two germline ends. The CDR3 length is 13 residues. Per germline, CDR1 PRHDT and CDR2 FYEKMQ (reference sequence). CDR3 region: CASSSKAEETQYF. DNA of the CDR3: TGTGCCAGCAGCTCGAAGGCGGAAGAGACCCAGTACTTC.

V usage is TRBV7-2 and J usage is TRBJ2-1; TRBD2 agrees at 8 bases. The germline CDR1 and CDR2 sequences are SGHTA and FQGNSA. The CDR3 is 13 residues long. The V segment lost 4 bases and the J segment 9 bases; nucleotides outside the gene matches: 5. The CDR3 protein is CASSWVAGSEQFF. The CDR3 region has the DNA TGTGCCAGCAGCTGGGTAGCGGGGTCTGAGCAGTTCTTC.

The chain recombines TRBV24-1 with TRBJ2-3; no definite D call. This CDR3 has 15 amino acids. V was trimmed by 5 bases and J by 5 bases, leaving 16 bases between them. Per germline, CDR1 KGHDR and CDR2 SFDVKD. The CDR3 DNA is TGTGCCACCAGTGTCCAGGACGGGCTGGAAGATACGCAGTATTTT. Protein product: CATSVQDGLEDTQYF.

This chain joins TRBV27 and TRBJ1-4; TRBD1 might be the D (6 bases). This CDR3 contains 17 residues. V was shortened by 1 base and J by 0 bases, with 12 bases between the two germline ends. From germline, CDR1 is MNHEY and CDR2 SMNVEV (reference sequence). The CDR3 region has the DNA TGTGCCAGCAGTTTATACGGGGGGCGTCCAACTAATGAAAAACTGTTTTTT. It translates to CASSLYGGRPTNEKLFF.

The DNA of the CDR3 is TGTGCCAGCAGCCAAAACCAAGCGGGAGTATTGGGAGATACGCAGTATTTT. Translating it yields CASSQNQAGVLGDTQYF. The chain recombines TRBV3-1 (or the pseudogene TRBV3-2) with TRBJ2-3; 8 bases map to TRBD2. After removal of 2 bases from V and 5 bases from J, the junction contained 12 bases not matched to a gene. Germline V gene sequence: CDR1 LGHDT, CDR2 YNNKEL (reference sequence). CDR3 length equals 17 residues.